This TCR beta chain stems from a study of lymphopenia after photon versus proton radiotherapy. The study's findings and limits: Post-nadir TCR diversity decline inversely tracked overall survival among those who died. Under photons, naive T cells and diversity fell while effector/memory populations rose. After lymphocyte nadir, photon-treated repertoires showed oligoclonal expansion, especially CD8+ Temra. Better survival with proton therapy was suggested as possible, not demonstrated.

This table comes from immunoSEQ multiplex PCR, and its TCRdb copy is limited to in-frame clones, with some not included. The sample lists roughly 64,000 clones; roughly 90% were seen once. The CDR3 is 14 residues long. Germline lookup yields CDR1 MDHEN and CDR2 SYDVKM. V was pared by 6 bases and J by 4 bases, with 15 bases between. To note about this clone: The antigen is not known.

The sequences come from peripheral blood, collected from a patient treated with proton-based radiotherapy. The TCR comes from a man aged 80 or over with esophageal cancer. The V gene is TRBV28, the J gene TRBJ1-2; tentatively, D is TRBD1 (5 bases). CDR3 sequence: CASSAAGTGYGYTF. Here the CDR3 DNA reads TGTGCCAGCAGCGCAGCCGGGACCGGCTATGGCTACACCTTC.